The 15 T cell receptor beta chains below come from one sample, sequenced in a study of Ad26.COV2.S vaccination and SARS-CoV-2 variants (dated by TCRdb to about 2021). Library construction relied on the immunoSEQ multiplex PCR assay. TCRdb holds this immuneACCESS table with in-frame rearrangements only. Some clones are missing; in checked studies, unresolved V genes explain under half, and the rest has no known cause. The sample yields some 350,000 clones; just over 90% were counted once. The top ten constitute around 4% of the sample. This sample's time point label indicates: individuals recovered from natural SARS-CoV-2 infection. Sequenced here: peripheral blood, sampled after recovery from COVID-19. Receptors were obtained from a human donor who had recovered from COVID-19.

The V call is TRBV6-6, the J call TRBJ2-2; 9 bases are shared with TRBD2. Germline trimming cut 5 bases from V and 3 bases from J; bases unmatched to any gene: 7. Per germline, CDR1 MNHNY and CDR2 SVGAGI (reference sequence). This CDR3 region has 16 residues. The CDR3 sequence is CASSSSGGKDTGELFF. Written as DNA, the CDR3 is TGTGCCAGCAGTAGCAGCGGGGGGAAGGACACCGGGGAGCTGTTTTTT.

The chain carries TRBV6-2 or TRBV6-3 and TRBJ1-5; no clear D. The V gene lost 0 bases and the J gene lost 4 bases, with 4 bases spanning the gap. The CDR3 is 13 residues long. The V gene's germline CDR1 is MNHEY and CDR2 SVGEGT. CDR3 loop: CASSYSENQPQHF. DNA of the CDR3: TGTGCCAGCAGTTACTCGGAAAATCAGCCCCAGCATTTT.

V gene TRBV19 combines with J gene TRBJ1-4, with D maybe TRBD1 (5 bases). The CDR3 has 13 amino acids. V lost 5 bases to trimming and J lost 5 bases, with 9 bases between them. Germline CDR1 and CDR2: LNHDA and SQIVND (reference sequence). CDR3 nucleotide sequence: TGTGCCAGTAGTGAGCACAGGAATGAAAAACTGTTTTTT. Translated: CASSEHRNEKLFF.

The J gene is TRBJ1-5, the V gene TRBV6-2 or TRBV6-3; D is undetermined. The CDR3 totals 19 residues. Germline values: CDR1 MNHEY, CDR2 SVGEGT. V lost 2 bases and J 0 bases, leaving 20 bases between the germline ends. The CDR3 DNA sequence: TGTGCCAGCAGTTACGAAGTCAATACCTCGCTTTATAGCAATCAGCCCCAGCATTTT. Encoded protein: CASSYEVNTSLYSNQPQHF.

The V call is TRBV5-1, the J call TRBJ2-3; 11 bases agree with TRBD2. The CDR3 contains 16 residues. The germline V gene has CDR1 SGHRS and CDR2 YFSETQ. With V trimmed by 2 bases and J by 0 bases, 2 bases remained unmatched. The CDR3 DNA reads TGCGCCAGCAGCTTCACTAGCGGGGGTAGCACAGATACGCAGTATTTT. Protein: CASSFTSGGSTDTQYF.

The chain joins TRBV5-4 to TRBJ1-2; TRBD1 aligns across 8 bases. The germline V gene encodes CDR1 SGHNT and CDR2 YYREEE (reference sequence). The junction had 4 bases not matched to a gene; V was cut back by 4 bases and J by 2 bases. This CDR3 has 14 amino acids. This CDR3 is CASSPRTGNYGYTF. The CDR3 DNA sequence: TGTGCCAGCAGCCCCCGGACAGGGAACTATGGCTACACCTTC. Looking up the rest from reference TRBV5-4 and TRBJ1-2 gives the full variable domain: ETGVTQSPTHLIKTRGQQVTLRCSSQSGHNTVSWYQQALGQGPQFIFQYYREEENGRGNFPPRFSGLQFPNYSSELNVNALELDDSALYLCASSPRTGNYGYTFGSGTRLTVV.

The genes are TRBV2 and TRBJ1-6; 7 bases are a match to TRBD1. Trimming took 8 bases from V and 6 from J; bases not matched to a gene: 10. The CDR3 runs to 15 residues. Germline CDR1 is SNHLY and CDR2 is FYNNEI. This chain's CDR3 is CASSEGAGGNSPLHF. CDR3 DNA sequence: TGTGCCAGCTCGGAGGGGGCCGGGGGTAATTCACCCCTCCACTTT.

The chain has TRBV6-2 or TRBV6-3 and TRBJ1-2; the D gene is possibly TRBD1 (5 bases). The CDR3 runs 15 residues. Trimming removed 4 bases at V and 3 bases at J, with 15 bases between. Per the germline V gene, CDR1 is MNHEY and CDR2 is SVGEGT. The CDR3 is CASSFDPGLDYGYTF. CDR3 coding DNA: TGTGCCAGCAGTTTCGATCCAGGGCTCGACTATGGCTACACCTTC.

This sequence joins TRBV7-9 and TRBJ2-3, with TRBD2 matching over 10 bases. The CDR3 has 18 residues. J was trimmed by 10 bases and V by 3 bases; bases with no gene match: 19. In germline, CDR1 is SEHNR, CDR2 FQNEAQ (reference sequence). The CDR3 spells CASSLRALAGAGPQAQYF. The CDR3 DNA sequence: TGTGCCAGCAGCTTGAGGGCCCTAGCGGGGGCGGGCCCCCAAGCGCAGTATTTT.

This clone was seen just once. J is TRBJ1-3 and V is TRBV18; D is unclear. This CDR3 is built from 15 residues. With 1 base removed from V and 7 bases from J, the gap between germline ends came to 14 bases. Germline values: CDR1 KGHSH, CDR2 LQKENI. The CDR3 region is CASSPLSKSGNTIYF. The CDR3 DNA is TGTGCCAGCTCACCACTCTCGAAGTCGGGGAACACCATATATTTT. The full variable domain, rest sourced from reference TRBV18 and TRBJ1-3, is NAGVMQNPRHLVRRRGQEARLRCSPMKGHSHVYWYRQLPEEGLKFMVYLQKENIIDESGMPKERFSAEFPKEGPSILRIQQVVRGDSAAYFCASSPLSKSGNTIYFGEGSWLTVV.

This CDR3 is CASSTMGGNSPLHF. CDR3 DNA: TGTGCCAGCAGCACCATGGGCGGGAATTCACCCCTCCACTTT. The V gene is TRBV11-2, the J gene TRBJ1-6, with D unresolved. The CDR3 runs to 14 residues. V gave up 5 bases and J gave up 7 bases, with 12 bases separating them. Germline V gives CDR1 SGHAT, CDR2 FQNNGV.

V is TRBV6-2 or TRBV6-3 and J is TRBJ1-5; D call uncertain. CDR1 is MNHEY and CDR2 is SVGEGT in the germline V gene. The CDR3 is 16 amino acids. Deletions cut 2 bases from V and 4 bases from J, with 15 bases between. The CDR3 sequence: CASSYSPTVGNQPQHF. The CDR3 DNA reads TGTGCCAGCAGTTACAGCCCGACGGTAGGGAATCAGCCCCAGCATTTT.

The V gene is TRBV3-1 (or the pseudogene TRBV3-2), the J gene TRBJ1-6, with D hard to call. This CDR3 contains 15 residues. Germline CDR1 and CDR2: LGHDT and YNNKEL (reference sequence). Deletions cut 4 bases from V and 3 bases from J, with 10 bases between. CDR3 protein: CASSPTMHYNSPLHF. The CDR3 bases are TGTGCCAGCAGCCCGACGATGCACTATAATTCACCCCTCCACTTT.

The chain combines TRBV19 with TRBJ1-1; D is uncertain. The CDR3 sequence is 15 residues long. Germline CDR1 is LNHDA and CDR2 is SQIVND (reference sequence). Trimming cost V 7 bases and J 8 bases, with 23 bases left between them. The CDR3 DNA reads TGTGCCAGTAAAGTCAATGGGCTAGTCCCGGACGAAGCTTTCTTT. Translating it yields CASKVNGLVPDEAFF.

The chain combines TRBV9 with TRBJ2-3; D remains ambiguous. Germline CDR1 and CDR2: SGDLS and YYNGEE. The CDR3 is 14 residues long. Between the trimmed V and J ends, which lost 4 bases and 1 base, there was a span of 10 bases. CDR3 in DNA: TGTGCCAGCAGCTTTAACGGCGGCACAGATACGCAGTATTTT. This translates into CASSFNGGTDTQYF.